Listed below are T cell receptor beta chains from one sample, sequenced in a study of beta chain features in type 1 diabetes. Using immunoSEQ multiplex PCR, the repertoire was profiled, and TCRdb retains in-frame clones only, with some absent. The sample consists of 350,000 to 450,000 clones, over 13% of them appearing once. The sample comprised naive CD4+ T cells from blood. The receptors stem from a woman aged 18-29 years in good health. Both conserved end residues are part of each CDR3. A D gene is named only where the DNA matches it firmly. Only part of the rows carry a size: once, few, many, or a class if the clone is expanded.

>TRBV6-5|TRBD1|NA|TRBJ1-4
TGTGCCAGCAGTTACCGGACAGGGTTTAATGAAAAACTGTTTTTT
CASSYRTGFNEKLFF
>TRBV27|NA|NA|TRBJ2-5
TGTGCCAGCAGAACCCAGGGGAGGGGAGAGACCCAGTACTTC
CASRTQGRGETQYF
>TRBV7-8|NA|NA|TRBJ1-2
TGTGCCAGCAGCTTGGCCGGTCGTCTAGGTGGCTACACCTTC
CASSLAGRLGGYTF
>TRBV15|TRBD1|NA|TRBJ1-1
TGTGCCACCAGCAGTCCCGGGACAGGCCCGAACACTGAAGCTTTCTTT
CATSSPGTGPNTEAFF
>TRBV10-3|NA|NA|TRBJ1-1
TGTGCCATCACCCCGGAGTCGAACACTGAAGCTTTCTTT
CAITPESNTEAFF
>TRBV15|TRBD2|few|TRBJ2-3
TGTGCCACCAGCAGAGGACTAGCGGGAACCACAGATACGCAGTATTTT
CATSRGLAGTTDTQYF
>TRBV7-9|TRBD1|NA|TRBJ1-2
TGTGCCAGCAGCTTAGAGGTGACAGGGGGTAACTATGGCTACACCTTC
CASSLEVTGGNYGYTF
>TRBV7-2|NA|few|TRBJ2-7
TGTGCCAGCAGCTTAAACCGGGGCGAGCAGTACTTC
CASSLNRGEQYF
>TRBV5-1|NA|NA|TRBJ1-2
TGCGCCAGCAGCCGGACTGACTATGGCTACACCTTC
CASSRTDYGYTF
>TRBV30|NA|once|TRBJ2-1
TGTGCCTGGAGTCCGGACTCTCGGAATGAGCAGTTCTTC
CAWSPDSRNEQFF
>TRBV28|NA|few|TRBJ1-2
TGTGCCAGCACAACAAAGAACTATGGCTACACCTTC
CASTTKNYGYTF
>TRBV28|NA|NA|TRBJ1-5
TGTGCCAGCAGCCCCCGAGACTGGTATAGCAATCAGCCCCAGCATTTT
CASSPRDWYSNQPQHF
>TRBV4-3|TRBD2|few|TRBJ2-7
TGCGCCAGCAGCCAAGATCCAGCGGGAGGGCCTTCCAGTGTCGAGCAGTACTTC
CASSQDPAGGPSSVEQYF
>TRBV9|TRBD1|few|TRBJ1-5
TGTGCCAGCAGCCCTCGACAGGGCGGGAATCAGCCCCAGCATTTT
CASSPRQGGNQPQHF
>TRBV29-1|NA|few|TRBJ1-2
TGCAGCGTTGTGGAGGGGACGGTAGGCTTC
CSVVEGTVGF
>TRBV18|NA|few|TRBJ2-1
TGTGCCAGCTCACCACCCCTGGGGAGCGGGTCCTACAATGAGCAGTTCTTC
CASSPPLGSGSYNEQFF
>TRBV25-1|TRBD2|few|TRBJ2-2
TGTGCCAGCAGTGATCTAGCGGGAGGATTGAACACCGGGGAGCTGTTTTTT
CASSDLAGGLNTGELFF
>TRBV29-1|TRBD1|NA|TRBJ1-1
TGCAGCGTAATAGGACAGGCGAACACTGAAGCTTTCTTT
CSVIGQANTEAFF
>TRBV2|TRBD1|NA|TRBJ2-2
TGTGCCAGCAGTACCCGAGCAGGGGGATTGAACACCGGGGAGCTGTTTTTT
CASSTRAGGLNTGELFF
>TRBV5-4|NA|few|TRBJ2-5
TGTGCCAGCAGCTTGGCGGCAGGCCAAGAGACCCAGTACTTC
CASSLAAGQETQYF
>TRBV29-1|TRBD1|NA|TRBJ1-1
TGCAGCGCCCGGACAGGGGTGGGCACTGAAGCTTTCTTT
CSARTGVGTEAFF
>TRBV5-6|NA|few|TRBJ2-5
TGTGCCAGCAGCTTTGGGATCCGACAGGACCAAGAGACCCAGTACTTC
CASSFGIRQDQETQYF
>TRBV7-6|TRBD1|NA|TRBJ2-1
TGTGCCAGCAGCTCAGGGGGCAGTGTAGAGCAGTTCTTC
CASSSGGSVEQFF
>TRBV19|NA|NA|TRBJ2-1
TGTGCCAGTAGTATTTCTGGGAGACTGAATGAGCAGTTCTTC
CASSISGRLNEQFF
>TRBV7-2|TRBD1|NA|TRBJ2-5
TGTGCCACCCTTCGGGGCAGGGGGTCGCTAACCCAGTACTTC
CATLRGRGSLTQYF
>TRBV28|TRBD1|few|TRBJ2-3
TGTGCCAGCAGCCAAGCGGGACAGGGGAGCGATACGCAGTATTTT
CASSQAGQGSDTQYF
>TRBV7-9|NA|NA|TRBJ2-2
TGTGCCAGCAGCTTCGGGTTGGTTGGGGGCATCGGGGAGCTGTTTTTT
CASSFGLVGGIGELFF
>TRBV15|NA|few|TRBJ2-1
TGTGCCACCAGCCCGCAACTCCTCAATGAGCAGTTCTTC
CATSPQLLNEQFF
>TRBV28|NA|NA|TRBJ2-7
TGTGCCAGCAATTTCAACTACGAGCAGTACTTC
CASNFNYEQYF
>TRBV11-2|TRBD2|few|TRBJ2-7
TGTGCCAGCACCCAGTCGGTAGCGGGCCCCTACGAGCAGTACTTC
CASTQSVAGPYEQYF
>TRBV18|TRBD1|few|TRBJ2-6
TGTGCCAGCTCACTCTCCGGGACAGGACGCTCTGGGGCCAACGTCCTGACTTTC
CASSLSGTGRSGANVLTF
>TRBV29-1|TRBD2|few|TRBJ2-3
TGCAGCGTTCTTCGGACTAGCGGGGGCCCAGATACGCAGTATTTT
CSVLRTSGGPDTQYF
>TRBV18|NA|NA|TRBJ2-6
TGTGCCAGCTCACGCGAGAGCTCTGGGGCCAACGTCCTGACTTTC
CASSRESSGANVLTF
>TRBV14|TRBD1|NA|TRBJ1-1
TGTGCCAGCAGCCGACAGGGTCCTGAAGCTTTCTTT
CASSRQGPEAFF
>TRBV5-4|NA|NA|TRBJ2-7
TGTGCCAGCAGCTTTAATCTGGCGGGGAGCTCCTACGAGCAGTACTTC
CASSFNLAGSSYEQYF
>TRBV5-1|NA|few|TRBJ2-7
TGCGCCAGCAGCGGACGGGACACTGAATATGTCTACGAGCAGTACTTC
CASSGRDTEYVYEQYF
>TRBV10-3|NA|NA|TRBJ2-7
TGTGCCATCAGTGAGGCGTACGAGCAGTACTTC
CAISEAYEQYF
>TRBV5-4|NA|NA|TRBJ2-1
TGTGCCAGCAGCTTGGCACAGGTCCATGAGCAGTTCTTC
CASSLAQVHEQFF
>TRBV28|NA|NA|TRBJ2-1
TGTGCCAGCAGTCCAAACCCTCGCCCGGGATACAAATACAATGAGCAGTTCTTC
CASSPNPRPGYKYNEQFF
>TRBV7-9|TRBD2|NA|TRBJ2-1
TGTGCCAGCAGCCTACTAGGAGCGGGAGAACAGCATGAGCAGTTCTTC
CASSLLGAGEQHEQFF
>TRBV28|TRBD1|NA|TRBJ1-2
TGTGCCAGCATGGACAGGGTCCTTGGCTACACCTTC
CASMDRVLGYTF
>TRBV7-7|TRBD1|few|TRBJ2-5
TGTGCTAGCAGCCCTACAGGGGGCAAAGAGACCCAGTACTTC
CASSPTGGKETQYF
>TRBV19|NA|few|TRBJ2-1
TGTGCCAGTAGTATTGGGCGATCAGGCAATGAGCAGTTCTTC
CASSIGRSGNEQFF